This T cell receptor (beta chain) came from a study of T-cell memory formation after mild COVID-19. This clonotype was recorded a few times. The CDR3 extends over 16 amino acids. Germline CDR1 is SGHRS and CDR2 is YFSETQ. After removal of 4 bases from V and 5 bases from J, the junction contained 12 bases not matched to a gene. MiXCR, run by TCRdb on the 5' RACE reads, gives a single entry per CDR3 protein. The sample holds 200,000 to 250,000 distinct CDR3 sequences, around 10% seen once. The TCR comes from a young man who had mild COVID-19 (a few samples of this study predate the infection). Cell type and time point are not known. The chain employs TRBV5-1 and TRBJ1-1, with 9 bases aligning to TRBD1. The source material was PBMCs or a T cell subset sorted from them (not recorded which). DNA of the CDR3: TGCGCCAGCAGCGCGGTTACCGGGACAGGGATTACTGAAGCTTTCTTT. Its protein product is CASSAVTGTGITEAFF. Combining the CDR3 with reference TRBV5-1 and TRBJ1-1 gives the whole variable domain KAGVTQTPRYLIKTRGQQVTLSCSPISGHRSVSWYQQTPGQGLQFLFEYFSETQRNKGNFPGRFSGRQFSNSRSEMNVSTLELGDSALYLCASSAVTGTGITEAFFGQGTRLTVV.